Below are 15 T cell receptor beta chains sequenced from a single sample in a study of blood T cell repertoires in COVID-19 (dated by TCRdb to the early 2020s). The library was built by means of the immunoSEQ multiplex PCR assay. TCRdb re-hosts the immuneACCESS table, in-frame sequences only. Its copies lack some clones; in the studies checked, an unresolved V gene accounts for under half of them, and the cause for the rest is not known. The sample profile shows 240,000 or so clones; 70% to 90% of them were found once. Jointly, the top ten make up around 2.9% of the sample. The sample taken for sequencing was peripheral blood. These receptor sequences come from a woman younger than 45 who had recovered from COVID-19.

The CDR3 here is CASSPAGPSGGAEFGTDTQYF. Here the CDR3 DNA reads TGTGCCAGCAGCCCCGCGGGTCCTAGCGGGGGGGCCGAGTTCGGCACAGATACGCAGTATTTT. The rearrangement joins TRBV4-2 to TRBJ2-3, with 12 bases that match TRBD2. Looked up from germline, CDR1 is LGHNA and CDR2 is YNFKEQ. The V gene end was trimmed by 4 bases and the J gene end by 1 base; junction bases not matched to a gene: 18. The CDR3 has 21 residues.

V usage is TRBV6-6 and J usage is TRBJ1-2, with TRBD1 as a possible D gene (5 bases). The CDR3 extends over 15 amino acids. The germline V gene has CDR1 MNHNY and CDR2 SVGAGI (reference sequence). The V end lost 2 bases, the J end lost 4 bases, and 14 bases lay between the germline ends. The CDR3 DNA follows: TGTGCCAGCAGTTACCCACAGGCCTCCTCCTATGGCTACACCTTC. It specifies CASSYPQASSYGYTF.

This clone came up a few times. V and J are TRBV2 and TRBJ2-7; D remains ambiguous. With 4 bases removed from V and 9 bases from J, the gap between germline ends came to 19 bases. From germline, CDR1 is SNHLY and CDR2 FYNNEI. The CDR3 sequence is 14 residues long. Here the CDR3 DNA reads TGTGCCAGCAGTGTAGCTACGCTATGGTCGGGGCAGTACTTC. Translation gives CASSVATLWSGQYF.

The V call is TRBV5-1, the J call TRBJ2-3; TRBD1 is a possible D gene (6 bases). The germline CDR1 and CDR2 sequences are SGHRS and YFSETQ. The V end lost 0 bases, the J end lost 5 bases, and 13 bases lay between the germline ends. The CDR3 has 15 amino acids. The CDR3, as DNA: TGCGCCAGCAGCTTGGAATGGCAGGGGAAAGATACGCAGTATTTT. This translates into CASSLEWQGKDTQYF. The variable domain in full, with the rest retrieved from reference TRBV5-1 and TRBJ2-3, is KAGVTQTPRYLIKTRGQQVTLSCSPISGHRSVSWYQQTPGQGLQFLFEYFSETQRNKGNFPGRFSGRQFSNSRSEMNVSTLELGDSALYLCASSLEWQGKDTQYFGPGTRLTVL.

The chain couples TRBV6-5 to TRBJ1-2; D remains unclear. The V and J ends lost 7 bases and 4 bases respectively, with 13 bases between them. CDR3 length equals 13 residues. Germline V gene data show CDR1 as MNHEY and CDR2 as SVGAGI. The CDR3 region has the DNA TGTGCCAGCAAAGTTGAGGCCAGCTATGGCTACACCTTC. It specifies CASKVEASYGYTF.

The gene calls are TRBV19 and TRBJ2-1; 16 nucleotides align to TRBD2. CDR1 is LNHDA and CDR2 is SQIVND in the germline V gene (reference sequence). The V and J ends lost 7 bases and 6 bases, in that order; junction bases with no gene match: 9. The length of the CDR3 is 17 residues. The CDR3 nucleotides are TGTGCCAGTACCCCGCCGGGACTAGCGGGGGGGCTCAATGAGCAGTTCTTC. This translates into CASTPPGLAGGLNEQFF.

The V and J genes are TRBV28 and TRBJ1-5; TRBD1 matches at 7 bases. Per the germline V gene, CDR1 is MDHEN and CDR2 is SYDVKM. V lost 6 bases, J lost 0 bases, and 11 bases stayed unmatched. The CDR3 loop spans 17 amino acids. CDR3 amino acids: CASRMNRGQYSNQPQHF. As DNA, the CDR3 is TGTGCCAGCAGGATGAACAGGGGTCAGTATAGCAATCAGCCCCAGCATTTT.

The chain couples TRBV5-4 to TRBJ2-7; 13 nucleotides match TRBD2. The CDR3 extends over 16 amino acids. CDR1 SGHNT and CDR2 YYREEE come from the germline V gene (reference sequence). With 4 bases clipped from V and 5 bases from J, the junction kept 9 bases outside the gene matches. The CDR3 spells CASSLRTSGGIDEQYF. The CDR3 DNA follows: TGTGCCAGCAGCCTCAGGACTAGCGGGGGTATCGACGAGCAGTACTTC.

V gene TRBV9 combines with J gene TRBJ2-1; 12 nucleotides agree with TRBD2. Trimming cost V 3 bases and J 8 bases; bases outside gene matches: 6. CDR3 size: 15 residues. Per the germline V gene, CDR1 is SGDLS and CDR2 is YYNGEE. The CDR3 reads CASSGGLAGSDEQFF. The CDR3 coding sequence is TGTGCCAGCAGCGGCGGACTAGCGGGGAGCGATGAGCAGTTCTTC. Full variable domain (rest looked up from reference TRBV9 and TRBJ2-1): DSGVTQTPKHLITATGQRVTLRCSPRSGDLSVYWYQQSLDQGLQFLIQYYNGEERAKGNILERFSAQQFPDLHSELNLSSLELGDSALYFCASSGGLAGSDEQFFGPGTRLTVL.

The chain has TRBV5-1 and TRBJ1-1; 10 bases agree with TRBD1. Germline-derived CDR1 and CDR2 are SGHRS and YFSETQ. Unmatched junction bases numbered 13, after V lost 3 bases and J lost 5 bases. This CDR3 has 17 residues. The CDR3 DNA reads as TGCGCCAGCAGCTCCTCGACAGGGGGCCCCGCGGGGACTGAAGCTTTCTTT. Amino acids: CASSSSTGGPAGTEAFF.

J is TRBJ2-3 and V is TRBV9; 8 bases agree with TRBD2. J gave up 4 bases and V 6 bases, and 13 bases lay outside the gene matches. CDR3 length: 16 residues. The germline V gene encodes CDR1 SGDLS and CDR2 YYNGEE. CDR3 nucleotides: TGTGCCAGCACCACCTTGCCCACTAGCGGCCCAGATACGCAGTATTTT. This sequence encodes CASTTLPTSGPDTQYF. Variable domain in full (rest from reference TRBV9 and TRBJ2-3): DSGVTQTPKHLITATGQRVTLRCSPRSGDLSVYWYQQSLDQGLQFLIQYYNGEERAKGNILERFSAQQFPDLHSELNLSSLELGDSALYFCASTTLPTSGPDTQYFGPGTRLTVL.

This sequence joins TRBV6-5 and TRBJ1-1; 7 nucleotides line up with TRBD1. The CDR3 length is 13 residues. CDR1 is MNHEY, CDR2 SVGAGI, per germline. V gave up 6 bases and J gave up 4 bases; unmatched junction bases: 5. CDR3 residues: CASRHRDSTEAFF. The CDR3 nucleotides read TGTGCCAGCAGGCACCGGGACAGCACTGAAGCTTTCTTT.

This clone was detected a few times. This chain joins TRBV6-4 and TRBJ2-3; 7 bases align to TRBD2. The CDR3 contains 16 residues. The germline CDR1 and CDR2 sequences are MRHNA and SNTAGT. V was pared by 6 bases and J by 8 bases, with 17 bases of the junction left unmatched. This chain's CDR3 is CASSALERGGRSTQYF. For the CDR3, the DNA is TGTGCCAGCAGCGCCCTTGAGCGGGGTGGCCGAAGTACGCAGTATTTT.

This clone was seen a few times. The genes are TRBV7-9 and TRBJ1-5; D ambiguous. Germline CDR1 reads SEHNR; CDR2 reads FQNEAQ (reference sequence). V was cut by 0 bases and J by 7 bases, with 4 bases left in between. The length of the CDR3 is 12 residues. CDR3 loop: CASSLAEQPQHF. Here the CDR3 DNA reads TGTGCCAGCAGCTTAGCGGAGCAGCCCCAGCATTTT.

This chain uses TRBV11-3 with TRBJ2-1; D is undetermined. V was pared by 1 base and J by 4 bases, with 14 bases between. Germline V CDR1 and CDR2: SGHNT, YENEEA. CDR3 length equals 16 residues. The DNA for the CDR3 is TGTGCCAGCAGCTTAGGCCACGGTCTCACTTACAATGAGCAGTTCTTC. Its translation is CASSLGHGLTYNEQFF. Full variable domain (remainder filled in from reference TRBV11-3 and TRBJ2-1): EAGVVQSPRYKIIEKKQPVAFWCNPISGHNTLYWYLQNLGQGPELLIRYENEEAVDDSQLPKDRFSAERLKGVDSTLKIQPAELGDSAVYLCASSLGHGLTYNEQFFGPGTRLTVL.